Below are 32 T cell receptor beta chains sequenced from a single sample in a study of cytomegalovirus exposure and HLA in healthy donors. PCR employed 60 Vbeta and 13 Jbeta primers. Sequenced by immunoSEQ multiplex PCR; TCRdb stores in-frame clones only, minus some. The table shows about 100,000 clones, with around four fifths occurring only once. Sample: PBMCs. The receptor source for this set is a man aged 35-49 years in good health and CMV-seronegative.

This rearrangement joins TRBV20-1 to TRBJ1-1; D is unclear. Germline V gives CDR1 DFQATT, CDR2 SNEGSKA (reference sequence). This CDR3 has 11 amino acids. V was pared by 5 bases and J by 5 bases, with 9 bases between. The CDR3 protein is CSASGKTEAFF. The DNA of the CDR3 is TGCAGTGCTTCGGGAAAGACTGAAGCTTTCTTT.

The V gene is TRBV4-1, the J gene TRBJ1-3, with unresolved D. Germline V gene data show CDR1 as MGHRA and CDR2 as YSYEKL. Trimming removed 0 bases at V and 4 bases at J, with 10 bases between. This CDR3 spans 15 amino acids. The CDR3 loop reads CASSQERGFGNTIYF. CDR3 sequence (DNA): TGCGCCAGCAGCCAAGAGAGAGGGTTCGGAAACACCATATATTTT.

V is TRBV6-5 and J is TRBJ1-6, with D perhaps TRBD1 (5 bases). With 4 bases removed from V and 5 bases from J, the gap between germline ends came to 12 bases. The CDR3 has 15 amino acids. Germline V lookup: CDR1 MNHEY, CDR2 SVGAGI. DNA of the CDR3: TGTGCCAGCAGTTTTTCAGGGTTCGATAATTCACCCCTCCACTTT. It translates to CASSFSGFDNSPLHF.

This clone is a singleton in its sample. The chain combines TRBV10-3 with TRBJ1-3, with 9 nucleotides matching TRBD1. V dropped 10 bases and J dropped 1; count of bases not matched to a gene: 8. The CDR3 contains 15 residues. The germline CDR1 and CDR2 sequences are ENHRY and SYGVKD. The CDR3 DNA is TGTGCCACTGGACAGGGGTTGAGTTCTGGAAACACCATATATTTT. Residues: CATGQGLSSGNTIYF.

V is TRBV4-3 and J is TRBJ1-4; the D gene is possibly TRBD1 (6 bases). Germline V gene sequence: CDR1 LGHNA, CDR2 YSLEER. Trimming left V 0 bases short and J 7 bases short, with 15 bases between. This CDR3 contains 16 residues. The CDR3 nucleotides are TGCGCCAGCAGCCAAGATTTGGGGGAGGGGGGTGAAAAACTGTTTTTT. Protein sequence: CASSQDLGEGGEKLFF.

The chain has TRBV9 and TRBJ2-7; TRBD1 is a possible D gene (6 bases). The V gene's germline CDR1 is SGDLS and CDR2 YYNGEE. The CDR3 has 16 amino acids. Deletions cut 4 bases from V and 1 base from J, with 18 bases between. CDR3 loop: CASSQAGVEFSYEQYF. The CDR3 bases are TGTGCCAGCAGCCAAGCAGGGGTAGAATTTTCCTACGAGCAGTACTTC.

V and J are TRBV28 and TRBJ1-4; 11 positions agree with TRBD1. Germline lookup yields CDR1 MDHEN and CDR2 SYDVKM. V trimming: 6 bases; J trimming: 8 bases; junction bases outside the gene matches: 8. CDR3 length equals 15 residues. The CDR3, as DNA: TGTGCCAGCAGCCCGGGACAGGGGGTCCCCGAAAAACTGTTTTTT. This encodes CASSPGQGVPEKLFF. Full variable domain (remainder filled in from reference TRBV28 and TRBJ1-4): DVKVTQSSRYLVKRTGEKVFLECVQDMDHENMFWYRQDPGLGLRLIYFSYDVKMKEKGDIPEGYSVSREKKERFSLILESASTNQTSMYLCASSPGQGVPEKLFFGSGTQLSVL.

The rearrangement joins TRBV7-2 to TRBJ1-2, with D possibly TRBD1 on 6 matching bases. The germline V and J ends were trimmed by 6 bases and 2 bases, with 10 bases remaining between them. The CDR3 extends over 13 amino acids. Germline values: CDR1 SGHTA, CDR2 FQGNSA. CDR3 region: CASSKDSNYGYTF. The CDR3 DNA sequence: TGTGCCAGCAGTAAGGACAGCAACTATGGCTACACCTTC.

V is TRBV29-1 and J is TRBJ1-2, with D possibly matching TRBD1 (5 bases). The CDR3 is 11 amino acids. Trimming pared 6 bases from V and 5 bases from J, leaving 10 bases between. Germline V gene data show CDR1 as SQVTM and CDR2 as ANQGSEA. The CDR3 is CSVTTVYGYTF. CDR3 in DNA: TGCAGCGTAACGACAGTTTATGGCTACACCTTC.

CDR3 region: CASSLEQSLGYTF. CDR3 bases: TGTGCCAGCAGCTTAGAACAGTCCCTAGGCTACACCTTC. J is TRBJ1-2 and V is TRBV11-1, with D unresolved. Trimming left V 1 base short and J 8 bases short, with 11 bases between. CDR1 SGHAT and CDR2 FQDESV come from the germline V gene (reference sequence). The CDR3 covers 13 residues.

This clone was detected once. The genes are TRBV11-3 and TRBJ2-3; TRBD2 matches at 11 bases. Germline V gene lookup returns CDR1 SGHNT and CDR2 YENEEA. J gave up 5 bases and V 5 bases, and 12 bases lay outside the gene matches. The CDR3 has 17 amino acids. The CDR3 is CASSLGLAGGQGDTQYF. As DNA, the CDR3 is TGTGCCAGCAGCCTGGGGCTAGCGGGGGGCCAGGGAGATACGCAGTATTTT.

This clone was detected once. The J gene is TRBJ2-3, the V gene TRBV5-1; unclear D gene. V shed 3 bases and J shed 7 bases, with 9 bases lying between them. The CDR3 is 12 residues long. Germline CDR1 SGHRS, CDR2 YFSETQ. The CDR3 spells CASSSTMNTQYF. CDR3 bases: TGCGCCAGCAGCTCCACTATGAATACGCAGTATTTT.

As DNA, the CDR3 is TGTGCCAGCCGAGGGGGACCGGTTTCACCCCTCCACTTT. This sequence encodes CASRGGPVSPLHF. The rearrangement joins TRBV2 to TRBJ1-6; a possible D gene is TRBD1 (6 bases). This CDR3 comprises 13 residues. Germline assignment: CDR1 SNHLY and CDR2 FYNNEI. The ends were cut back, 8 bases at V and 9 bases at J, with 14 bases in the middle.

The sample holds a few counts of this clone. This chain joins TRBV5-1 and TRBJ2-5, with D perhaps TRBD2 (6 bases). CDR1 SGHRS and CDR2 YFSETQ come from the germline V gene. Between the trimmed V and J ends, which lost 5 bases and 4 bases, there was a span of 15 bases. The CDR3 contains 14 residues. CDR3 sequence reads: CASRRDAPAETQYF. Written as DNA, the CDR3 is TGCGCCAGCAGGCGGGACGCCCCAGCAGAGACCCAGTACTTC.

This clone was observed a few times. The gene calls are TRBV7-6 and TRBJ1-3, with a tentative D call TRBD1 (5 bases). The V gene's germline CDR1 is SGHVS and CDR2 FNYEAQ. Trimming removed 1 base from V and 7 bases from J, with 8 bases in between. The CDR3 is 13 residues long. This chain's CDR3 is CASSLVRGNTIYF. The CDR3 region has the DNA TGTGCCAGCAGCTTAGTGCGGGGGAACACCATATATTTT.

The chain couples TRBV7-6 to TRBJ2-5; 9 bases are a match to TRBD1. The J call is uncertain, as TRBJ2-7 better fits the DNA end. Germline CDR1 SGHVS, CDR2 FNYEAQ. This CDR3 comprises 15 residues. The CDR3 nucleotides read TGTGCCAGCAGCACAGAGACAGGGGGCTCCTACGAGCAGTACTTC. It codes for CASSTETGGSYEQYF.

Only a few counts were recorded for this clone. In DNA form, the CDR3 reads TGTGCCTCCCGAGCGGGAAGAGAGGGTCAGCCCCAGCATTTT. Its protein is CASRAGREGQPQHF. The chain joins TRBV6-6 to TRBJ1-5, with D unclear. Germline CDR1 MNHNY, CDR2 SVGAGI (reference sequence). V was trimmed by 11 bases and J by 6 bases, leaving 20 bases between them. The CDR3 sequence is 14 residues long.

The genes are TRBV11-2 and TRBJ1-1; D is unresolved. The CDR3 is made up of 14 amino acids. The germline gives CDR1 SGHAT, CDR2 FQNNGV. V shed 5 bases and J shed 1 base, with 11 bases lying between them. In DNA, the CDR3 is TGTGCCAGCAGCCCAAACACACGGAACACTGAAGCTTTCTTT. Translating it yields CASSPNTRNTEAFF.

The chain links TRBV19 to TRBJ1-5; 7 bases fit TRBD1. The V gene end was trimmed by 6 bases and the J gene end by 8 bases; junction bases not matched to a gene: 10. The length of the CDR3 is 14 residues. Germline V gene data show CDR1 as LNHDA and CDR2 as SQIVND (reference sequence). The CDR3 DNA follows: TGTGCCAGTAGATTTCACAGGGGAGACGAGCCCCAGCATTTT. Amino acids: CASRFHRGDEPQHF.

This clone was counted between two and nine times. The chain combines TRBV5-1 with TRBJ1-2; D is unclear. Germline V CDR1 and CDR2: SGHRS, YFSETQ. Trimming pared 5 bases from V and 3 bases from J, leaving 14 bases between. There are 14 residues in the CDR3. CDR3 in amino acids: CASSLDLGYYGYTF. The DNA for the CDR3 is TGCGCCAGCAGTCTAGACTTGGGTTACTATGGCTACACCTTC.

This chain connects TRBV5-1 to TRBJ2-3; TRBD2 agrees at 12 bases. This CDR3 comprises 18 residues. The V segment lost 4 bases and the J segment 0 bases; nucleotides outside the gene matches: 9. Germline-derived CDR1 and CDR2 are SGHRS and YFSETQ. CDR3 sequence reads: CASSDQSLAGGSTDTQYF. The CDR3 nucleotides are TGCGCCAGCAGCGACCAATCACTAGCGGGAGGTAGCACAGATACGCAGTATTTT.

For this clone: At the DNA level, this CDR3 is encoded by other sequences in the same sample as well. This chain uses TRBV11-2 with TRBJ1-6, with D hard to call. Trimming pared 8 bases from V and 5 bases from J, leaving 16 bases between. This CDR3 contains 15 residues. CDR1 and CDR2 (germline): SGHAT, FQNNGV. The CDR3 coding sequence is TGTGCCAGCCGGGGTCGGTCTACGAATAATTCACCCCTCCACTTT. Translation gives CASRGRSTNNSPLHF.

The CDR3 DNA sequence: TGCGCCAGCAGCCGAACCGGGACAGAGGTAGACACCATATATTTT. This sequence encodes CASSRTGTEVDTIYF. The genes are TRBV4-1 and TRBJ1-3; 7 positions agree with TRBD1. Germline-derived CDR1 and CDR2 are MGHRA and YSYEKL. The CDR3 is made up of 15 amino acids. Unmatched junction bases numbered 11, after V lost 4 bases and J lost 8 bases.

The rearrangement uses TRBV6-5 and TRBJ2-3; 9 nucleotides align to TRBD1. CDR1 is MNHEY and CDR2 is SVGAGI in the germline V gene. V lost 2 bases and J lost 6; bases outside the gene matches: 6. CDR3 length equals 15 residues. The CDR3 loop reads CASSYDGQGWDTQYF. CDR3 DNA sequence: TGTGCCAGCAGTTACGATGGACAGGGGTGGGATACGCAGTATTTT.

The chain combines TRBV5-6 with TRBJ1-2; possibly TRBD1 for D (6 bases). Trimming pared 1 base from V and 8 bases from J, leaving 9 bases between. CDR3 size: 12 residues. Per germline, CDR1 SGHDT and CDR2 YYEEEE. In DNA, the CDR3 is TGTGCCAGCAGCTTGACAGGGAAGGGCTACACCTTC. Encoded protein: CASSLTGKGYTF.

This clone came up once. The chain uses TRBV7-2 and TRBJ1-5, with D perhaps matching TRBD1 (5 bases). Germline values: CDR1 SGHTA, CDR2 FQGNSA. The V end was cut by 7 bases, the J end by 0 bases, with 13 bases between. The CDR3 contains 15 residues. CDR3 sequence (DNA): TGTGCCAGCAACCTAGGCAGGGTTAGCAATCAGCCCCAGCATTTT. Translation gives CASNLGRVSNQPQHF. The full variable domain, rest sourced from reference TRBV7-2 and TRBJ1-5, is GAGVSQSPSNKVTEKGKDVELRCDPISGHTALYWYRQSLGQGLEFLIYFQGNSAPDKSGLPSDRFSAERTGGSVSTLTIQRTQQEDSAVYLCASNLGRVSNQPQHFGDGTRLSIL.

This CDR3 is CASSQAGQGNSPLHF. CDR3 nucleotides: TGTGCCAGCAGTCAGGCGGGACAGGGTAATTCACCCCTCCACTTT. The chain carries TRBV5-4 and TRBJ1-6; 9 nucleotides align to TRBD1. This CDR3 spans 15 amino acids. Germline V gene lookup returns CDR1 SGHNT and CDR2 YYREEE (reference sequence). The J segment lost 6 bases and the V segment lost 5 bases, leaving 6 bases of the junction unmatched.

About this clone: This CDR3 is also generated by other DNA sequences in the sample. The chain uses TRBV5-1 and TRBJ1-2; 7 positions match TRBD1. Germline values: CDR1 SGHRS, CDR2 YFSETQ. With 0 bases clipped from V and 2 bases from J, the junction kept 4 bases outside the gene matches. The CDR3 has 15 amino acids. CDR3 DNA sequence: TGCGCCAGCAGCTTGGGCGGGACAGAAAACTATGGCTACACCTTC. This translates into CASSLGGTENYGYTF.

The V gene is TRBV6-5, the J gene TRBJ2-1; 9 nucleotides match TRBD1. The CDR3 covers 15 residues. V shed 6 bases and J 7 bases; nucleotides not matched to a gene: 10. CDR1 and CDR2 (germline): MNHEY, SVGAGI. DNA of the CDR3: TGTGCCAGCAGGGGAGGGACAGGGATTTGGAATGAGCAGTTCTTC. Translating it yields CASRGGTGIWNEQFF.

The chain uses TRBV19 and TRBJ1-1; D remains ambiguous. The CDR3 is made up of 14 amino acids. Trimming cost V 6 bases and J 5 bases, with 16 bases left between them. CDR1 is LNHDA and CDR2 is SQIVND in the germline V gene (reference sequence). CDR3 DNA: TGTGCCAGTAGGAAGGACGCTTCGGGAACTGAAGCTTTCTTT. Translating gives CASRKDASGTEAFF.

This clone was counted once. The chain uses TRBV19 and TRBJ1-2, with D perhaps matching TRBD1 (5 bases). V lost 5 bases, J lost 2 bases, and 9 bases lay in between. The CDR3 length is 13 residues. Per germline, CDR1 LNHDA and CDR2 SQIVND (reference sequence). As DNA, the CDR3 is TGTGCCAGTAGTCCAAGGGGAAACTATGGCTACACCTTC. Translated, it gives CASSPRGNYGYTF.

V gene TRBV19 combines with J gene TRBJ2-6; 8 positions match TRBD1. This CDR3 is 14 amino acids long. Germline CDR1 and CDR2: LNHDA and SQIVND (reference sequence). After removal of 1 base from V and 9 bases from J, the junction contained 2 bases not matched to a gene. CDR3 sequence: CASSIAGTGNVLTF. For the CDR3, the DNA is TGTGCCAGTAGTATAGCGGGGACAGGCAACGTCCTGACTTTC.